This record concerns one TCR beta chain sequence. Methods used by the authors: Amplification from reference gene primers served as the basis for estimated nucleated cell counts. Assay: immunoSEQ multiplex PCR; the TCRdb copy retains only in-frame clones and omits some. The V and J calls and clone size are taken from that table; D and trimming were inferred from the DNA. The table shows 140,000 or so clones, with about 85% occurring only once. The data belong to a study of blood T cell repertoires in COVID-19. Study-level background: Samples taken during acute and convalescent COVID-19 were collected in the United States, Italy and Spain. Sample material is recorded as cDNA or gDNA derived from T cells, B-cell-depleted T cells, or PBMCs.

The sequencing sample was made of peripheral blood. The clonotype was recovered from a human donor with acute or convalescent COVID-19. The donor label of this sample is uncertain.

The CDR3 DNA is TGTGCCAGCTCAGCCGGACAGGGGGGGATTTTTTATGGCTACACCTTC. It translates to CASSAGQGGIFYGYTF. V gene TRBV18 combines with J gene TRBJ1-2, with 10 bases that match TRBD1. After removal of 5 bases from V and 5 bases from J, the junction contained 11 bases not matched to a gene. This CDR3 has 16 amino acids. CDR1 KGHSH and CDR2 LQKENI come from the germline V gene. Using reference TRBV18 and TRBJ1-2 for the parts outside the CDR3, the full variable domain is NAGVMQNPRHLVRRRGQEARLRCSPMKGHSHVYWYRQLPEEGLKFMVYLQKENIIDESGMPKERFSAEFPKEGPSILRIQQVVRGDSAAYFCASSAGQGGIFYGYTFGSGTRLTVV.